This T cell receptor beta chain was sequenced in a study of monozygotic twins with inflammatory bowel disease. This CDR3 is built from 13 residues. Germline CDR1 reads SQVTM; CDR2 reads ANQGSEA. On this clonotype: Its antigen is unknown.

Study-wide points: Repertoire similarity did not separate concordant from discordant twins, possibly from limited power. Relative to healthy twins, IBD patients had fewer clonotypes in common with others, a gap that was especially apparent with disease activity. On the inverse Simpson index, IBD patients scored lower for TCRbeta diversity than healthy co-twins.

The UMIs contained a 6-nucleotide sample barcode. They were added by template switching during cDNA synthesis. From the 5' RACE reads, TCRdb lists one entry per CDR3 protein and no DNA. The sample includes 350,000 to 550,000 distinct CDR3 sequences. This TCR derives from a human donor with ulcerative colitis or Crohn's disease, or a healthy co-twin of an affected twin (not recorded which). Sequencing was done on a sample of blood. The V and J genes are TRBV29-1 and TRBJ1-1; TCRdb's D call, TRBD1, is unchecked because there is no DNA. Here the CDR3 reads CSVLRTDNTEAFF.